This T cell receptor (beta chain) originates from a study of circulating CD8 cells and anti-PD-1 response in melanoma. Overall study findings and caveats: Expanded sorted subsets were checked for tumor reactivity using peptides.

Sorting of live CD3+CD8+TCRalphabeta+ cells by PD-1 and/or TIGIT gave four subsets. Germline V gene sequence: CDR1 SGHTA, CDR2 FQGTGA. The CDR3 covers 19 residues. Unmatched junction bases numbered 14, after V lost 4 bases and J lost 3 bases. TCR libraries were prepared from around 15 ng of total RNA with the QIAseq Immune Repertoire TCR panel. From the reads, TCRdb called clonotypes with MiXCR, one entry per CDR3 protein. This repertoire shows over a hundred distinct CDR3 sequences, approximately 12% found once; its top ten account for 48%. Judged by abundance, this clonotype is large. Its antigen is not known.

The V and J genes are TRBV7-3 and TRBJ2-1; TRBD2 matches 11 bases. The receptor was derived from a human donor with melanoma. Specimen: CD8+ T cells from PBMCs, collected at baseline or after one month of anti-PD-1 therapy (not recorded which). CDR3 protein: CASSSPVRDSGGDYNEQFF. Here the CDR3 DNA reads TGTGCCAGCAGCTCACCCGTTAGGGATAGCGGGGGGGACTACAATGAGCAGTTCTTC.